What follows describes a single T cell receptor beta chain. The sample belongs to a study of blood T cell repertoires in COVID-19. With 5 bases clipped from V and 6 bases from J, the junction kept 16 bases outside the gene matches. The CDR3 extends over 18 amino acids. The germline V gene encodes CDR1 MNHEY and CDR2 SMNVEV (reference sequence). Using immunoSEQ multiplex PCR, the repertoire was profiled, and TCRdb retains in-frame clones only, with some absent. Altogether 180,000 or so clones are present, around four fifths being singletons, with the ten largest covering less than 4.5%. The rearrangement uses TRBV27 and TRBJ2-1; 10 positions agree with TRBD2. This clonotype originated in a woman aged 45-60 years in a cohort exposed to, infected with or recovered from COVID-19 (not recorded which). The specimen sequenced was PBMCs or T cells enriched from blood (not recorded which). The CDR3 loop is CASSPWSAGGLGFNEQFF. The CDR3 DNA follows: TGTGCCAGCAGTCCCTGGTCAGCGGGGGGGCTTGGTTTCAATGAGCAGTTCTTC.